The entry below describes one TCR beta chain. Its antigen remains unknown. Between the trimmed V and J ends, which lost 2 bases and 1 base, there was a span of 11 bases. CDR1 is SGHKS, CDR2 YYEKEE, per germline (reference sequence). The CDR3 is 15 residues long. Sequencing used immunoSEQ multiplex PCR; TCRdb keeps in-frame clones, though not all of them. This table holds roughly 500,000 clones, less than 85% found once. This entry belongs to a study of shared clonotypes between healthy human individuals. Study observations and caveats: Since donors were few, the genetic and exposure-history diversity represented was limited.

Donors had no recently reported acute infections or vaccinations and were HIV-negative. Each donor was a Caucasian adult residing in Nashville, Tennessee. The TCR comes from a woman between 40 and 55 years old in good health. Some clones in this sample may be carry-over from other donors' samples. The source material was PBMCs. The chain links TRBV5-5 to TRBJ2-3; D could derive from TRBD1 or TRBD2 (5 bases each). The CDR3 spells CASSFRLGGTDTQYF. Written as DNA, the CDR3 is TGTGCCAGCAGCTTCAGACTGGGGGGCACAGATACGCAGTATTTT.